Listed here are 5 T cell receptor beta chains from one sample, sequenced in a study of blood T cells in healthy people across ages. Together with a sample-barcoded 5' primer, a J-beta primer mix was included in a second PCR lasting roughly 6 to 12 cycles. TCRdb called the 5' RACE reads again in MiXCR, with one record for every CDR3 protein. The sample lists 700,000 to 850,000 distinct CDR3 sequences, around 36% occurring once. What was sequenced was blood. Receptors were obtained from a man aged 18 to 30 in good health.

The rearrangement joins TRBV7-2 to TRBJ1-5; 9 bases agree with TRBD1. V lost 6 bases and J lost 8; bases outside the gene matches: 14. The CDR3 runs to 16 residues. The V gene's germline CDR1 is SGHTA and CDR2 FQGNSA. Here the CDR3 DNA reads TGTGCCAGCAGTTGGGGGGGACAGGGTAATACGAAGCCCCAGCATTTT. This sequence encodes CASSWGGQGNTKPQHF.

Ten or more counts support this clonotype. The rearrangement links TRBV2 to TRBJ2-1; TRBD2 is a possible D gene (5 bases). Germline V CDR1 and CDR2: SNHLY, FYNNEI. The length of the CDR3 is 10 residues. V lost 6 bases, J lost 8 bases, and 5 bases lay in between. CDR3 bases: TGTGCCAGCAGGGAGGATGAGCAGTTCTTC. Protein: CASREDEQFF. Complete variable domain (other parts from reference TRBV2 and TRBJ2-1): EPEVTQTPSHQVTQMGQEVILRCVPISNHLYFYWYRQILGQKVEFLVSFYNNEISEKSEIFDDQFSVERPDGSNFTLKIRSTKLEDSAMYFCASREDEQFFGPGTRLTVL.

This rearrangement joins TRBV12-3 or TRBV12-4 to TRBJ1-4; D uncertain. The CDR3 loop spans 16 amino acids. Trimming left V 4 bases short and J 4 bases short, with 16 bases between. The CDR3 sequence is CASSSVRAGFNEKLFF. DNA of the CDR3: TGTGCCAGCAGTTCCGTCCGAGCAGGCTTTAATGAAAAACTGTTTTTT.

V is TRBV27 and J is TRBJ2-7; no clear D gene. Trimming cost V 5 bases and J 5 bases, with 19 bases left between them. The CDR3 sequence is 15 residues long. Per the germline V gene, CDR1 is MNHEY and CDR2 is SMNVEV (reference sequence). CDR3 bases: TGTGCCAGCAGTACGAGAGTAGGCTCTCCTGACGAGCAGTACTTC. Translation gives CASSTRVGSPDEQYF.

This clonotype appeared many times. The genes are TRBV9 and TRBJ2-1; D ambiguous. The V end was cut by 2 bases, the J end by 0 bases, with 9 bases between. This CDR3 is 15 amino acids long. Germline V CDR1 and CDR2: SGDLS, YYNGEE. In nucleotides, the CDR3 is TGTGCCAGCAGCGTTGAGGATAGCTCCTACAATGAGCAGTTCTTC. It codes for CASSVEDSSYNEQFF.